These 2 T cell receptor beta chains share one sample of origin, sequenced in a study of CD4 and CD8 cells across lung adenocarcinoma regions. Using its own MiXCR run on the PCR reads, TCRdb lists one record per CDR3 protein. The sample gives approximately 9,000 distinct CDR3 sequences, 46% of which show up once; around 17% is in the top ten. Sequenced material: CD4+ T cells from the margin of a lung tumor. All receptors come from a female donor with lung adenocarcinoma. The CD4 and CD8 labels of this study may be unreliable.

A word on this clonotype: One end of the junction varies from germline; a read error may be responsible. For the CDR3, the DNA is TGTGCCAGCAGTTGCGGCGGCAGCGACCAAGATACCCAGTACTTC. Amino acid sequence: CASSCGGSDQDTQYF. J is TRBJ2-3 and V is TRBV6-5; D remains unclear. The J call may be faulty, since TRBJ2-5 better matches the DNA end. The CDR3 sequence is 15 residues long. The germline gives CDR1 MNHEY, CDR2 SVGAGI.

In this sample, this clonotype turned up a few times. This sequence joins TRBV27 and TRBJ2-1; 11 bases map to TRBD2. The J call is in doubt because the DNA end fits TRBJ2-7 better. CDR1 is MNHEY, CDR2 SMNVEV, per germline (reference sequence). CDR3 size: 15 residues. CDR3: CASSSPSGRRYEQYF. The DNA of the CDR3 is TGTGCCAGCAGTTCACCTAGCGGGAGGCGGTACGAGCAGTACTTC.